This record concerns one T cell receptor (beta chain) sequence. The antigen is undetermined. Profiling relied on immunoSEQ multiplex PCR, and the TCRdb table lists in-frame clones only, not all of them. The data show under 20,000 clones, approximately 90% seen once. These data come from a study of T cells in localized non-small cell lung cancer. Broader study findings: Appearances in adjacent lung were noted for a median approximately 58 of the top 100 tumor clones.

V was pared by 0 bases and J by 3 bases, with 16 bases between. CDR1 is SGDLS, CDR2 YYNGEE, per germline. There are 17 residues in the CDR3. The sequencing here drew on peripheral blood, taken before any cancer treatment. This TCR was sampled from an older female donor with stage III squamous cell lung carcinoma. The chain combines TRBV9 with TRBJ2-1, with D tentatively TRBD1 or TRBD2 (6 bases each). The CDR3, as DNA: TGTGCCAGCAGCGTAGGTGGAGGGGCAGGGGTCTACAATGAGCAGTTCTTC. This sequence encodes CASSVGGGAGVYNEQFF.